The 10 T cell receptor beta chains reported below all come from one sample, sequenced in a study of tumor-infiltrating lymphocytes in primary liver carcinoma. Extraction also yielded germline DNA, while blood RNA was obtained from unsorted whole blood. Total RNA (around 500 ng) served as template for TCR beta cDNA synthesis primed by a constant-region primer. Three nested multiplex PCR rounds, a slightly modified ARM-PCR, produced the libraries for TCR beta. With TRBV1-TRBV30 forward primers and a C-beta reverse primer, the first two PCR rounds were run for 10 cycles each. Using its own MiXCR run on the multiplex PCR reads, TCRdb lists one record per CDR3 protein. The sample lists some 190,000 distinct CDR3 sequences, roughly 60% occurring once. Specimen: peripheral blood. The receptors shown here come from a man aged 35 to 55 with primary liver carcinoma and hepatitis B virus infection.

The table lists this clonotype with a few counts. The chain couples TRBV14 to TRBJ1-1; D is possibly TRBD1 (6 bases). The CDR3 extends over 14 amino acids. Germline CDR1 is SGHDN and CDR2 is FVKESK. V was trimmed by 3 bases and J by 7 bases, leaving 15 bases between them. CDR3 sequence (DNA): TGTGCCAGCAGCCATCGAACAGGGACCAGTGAAGCTTTCTTT. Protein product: CASSHRTGTSEAFF.

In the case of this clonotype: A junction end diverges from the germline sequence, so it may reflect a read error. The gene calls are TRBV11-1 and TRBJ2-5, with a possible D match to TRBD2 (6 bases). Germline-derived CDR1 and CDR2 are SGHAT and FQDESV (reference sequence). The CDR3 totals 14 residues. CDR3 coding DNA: TGTGCAAGCAGCTCCGGGAGTGGAGAGGAGATCCAGTACTTC. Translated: CASSSGSGEEIQYF. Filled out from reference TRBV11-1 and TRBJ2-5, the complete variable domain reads EAEVAQSPRYKITEKSQAVAFWCDPISGHATLYWYRQILGQGPELLVQFQDESVVDDSQLPKDRFSAERLKGVDSTLKIQPAELGDSAMYLCASSSGSGEEIQYFGPGTRLLVL.

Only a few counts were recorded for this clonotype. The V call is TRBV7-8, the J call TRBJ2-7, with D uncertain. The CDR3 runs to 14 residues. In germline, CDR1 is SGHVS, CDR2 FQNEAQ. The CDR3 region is CSNSLEISSCGQYF. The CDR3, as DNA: TGTTCCAACAGCTTAGAGATAAGCTCCTGCGGGCAGTACTTC.

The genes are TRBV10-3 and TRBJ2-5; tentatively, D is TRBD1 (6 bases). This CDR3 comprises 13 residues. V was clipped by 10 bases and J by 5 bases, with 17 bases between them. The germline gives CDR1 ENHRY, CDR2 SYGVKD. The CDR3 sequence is CATREGVGETQYF. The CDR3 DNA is TGTGCCACCAGAGAGGGGGTCGGGGAGACCCAGTACTTC.

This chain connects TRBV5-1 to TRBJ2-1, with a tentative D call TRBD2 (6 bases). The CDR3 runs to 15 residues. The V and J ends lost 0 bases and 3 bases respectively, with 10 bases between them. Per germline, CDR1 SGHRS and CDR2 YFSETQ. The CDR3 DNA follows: TGCGCCAGCAGCTTGGCGGCGGGACTCTACAATGAGCAGTTCTTC. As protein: CASSLAAGLYNEQFF. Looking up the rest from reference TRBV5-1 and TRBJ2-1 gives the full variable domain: KAGVTQTPRYLIKTRGQQVTLSCSPISGHRSVSWYQQTPGQGLQFLFEYFSETQRNKGNFPGRFSGRQFSNSRSEMNVSTLELGDSALYLCASSLAAGLYNEQFFGPGTRLTVL.

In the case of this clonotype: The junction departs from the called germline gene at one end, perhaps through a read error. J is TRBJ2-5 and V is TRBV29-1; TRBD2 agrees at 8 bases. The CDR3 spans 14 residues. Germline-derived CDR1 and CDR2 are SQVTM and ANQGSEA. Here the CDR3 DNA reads TGCAGCATGTCTCATGGGACTAGACAAGAGTCCCAGTACTTC. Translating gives CSMSHGTRQESQYF.

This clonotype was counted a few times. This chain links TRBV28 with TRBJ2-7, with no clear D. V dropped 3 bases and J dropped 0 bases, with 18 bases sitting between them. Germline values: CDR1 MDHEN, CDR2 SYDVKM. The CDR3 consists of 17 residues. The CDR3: CASSFLTGGSGSYEQYF. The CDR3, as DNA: TGTGCCAGCAGTTTCCTTACCGGTGGTTCAGGCTCCTACGAGCAGTACTTC.

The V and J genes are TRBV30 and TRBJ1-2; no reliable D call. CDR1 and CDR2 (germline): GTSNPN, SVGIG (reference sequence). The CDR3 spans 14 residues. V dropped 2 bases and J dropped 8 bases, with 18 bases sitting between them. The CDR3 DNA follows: TGTGCCTGGAGTCCTGGTGATGGGCTGGCGGGCTACACCTTC. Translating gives CAWSPGDGLAGYTF. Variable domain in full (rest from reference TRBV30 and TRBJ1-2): SQTIHQWPATLVQPVGSPLSLECTVEGTSNPNLYWYRQAAGRGLQLLFYSVGIGQISSEVPQNLSASRPQDRQFILSSKKLLLSDSGFYLCAWSPGDGLAGYTFGSGTRLTVV.

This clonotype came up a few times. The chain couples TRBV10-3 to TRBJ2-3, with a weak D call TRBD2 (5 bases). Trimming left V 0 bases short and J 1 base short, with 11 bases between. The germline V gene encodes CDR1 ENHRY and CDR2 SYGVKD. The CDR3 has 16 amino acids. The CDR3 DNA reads TGTGCCATCAGTGAGTCGGGGAGTGGAGGCACAGATACGCAGTATTTT. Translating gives CAISESGSGGTDTQYF.

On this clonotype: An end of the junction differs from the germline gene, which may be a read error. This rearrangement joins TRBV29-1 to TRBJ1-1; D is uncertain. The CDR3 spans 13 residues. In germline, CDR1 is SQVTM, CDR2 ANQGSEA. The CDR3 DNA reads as TGCAGCGTTGAGGTCCAAATGAACACTGAAGTTTTCTTT. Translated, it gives CSVEVQMNTEVFF.